This T cell receptor beta chain was documented in a study of blood T cell repertoires in COVID-19. Study details: Samples representing acute and convalescent COVID-19 were sourced from the United States, Italy and Spain. Sources were T cells, B-cell-depleted T cells, or PBMCs; the material itself was cDNA or gDNA.

The CDR3 is made up of 14 amino acids. The V and J ends lost 5 bases and 1 base, in that order; junction bases with no gene match: 4. The germline CDR1 and CDR2 sequences are MDHEN and SYDVKM. Sequencing was performed with immunoSEQ multiplex PCR; in TCRdb, only in-frame clones are kept and a portion is missing. Among tens of thousands of clones listed, 82% were seen once. The sequenced sample consisted of peripheral blood. V and J are TRBV28 and TRBJ1-1; 7 positions agree with TRBD1. This sequence originates from a woman older than 75 with acute or convalescent COVID-19. CDR3 amino acids: CASSVGGANTEAFF. The CDR3 nucleotides read TGTGCCAGCAGTGTAGGGGGCGCGAACACTGAAGCTTTCTTT.